This T cell receptor beta chain was sequenced in a study of regulatory T cells in long-lasting Graves disease (dated by TCRdb to the early 2020s). For context, the study as a whole: In the newly diagnosed Graves' disease group, patients had been taking antithyroid drugs for less than 3 months. Persistent Graves' disease patients were compared with newly diagnosed Graves' disease patients by peripheral blood TCR sequencing and RNA sequencing. A total of roughly 33 samples were covered by TCR sequencing, comprising some 13 persistent and around 20 newly diagnosed Graves' disease patients. The study was registered as a clinical trial and conducted in China.

In this sample, this clonotype turned up many times. Its antigen is still unknown. No qualities accompany the bases; no much larger clone lies one base away. The CDR3 numbers 13 residues from cysteine through phenylalanine. The retained sequence is limited to the CDR3, 39 bases, with the frame set at the first base. The germline ends are 10 bases apart after V is trimmed by 4 bases and J by 5 bases. What the authors observed across the whole study: Sequencing and analysis were limited to the TCR beta chain. As a limitation, the authors acknowledged that the small sample size may reduce accuracy. Lower TCR Shannon entropy and fewer highly expanded clones were observed in persistent Graves' disease patients than in newly diagnosed patients, which suggested clonal expansion. Persistent disease showed preferential use of TRBV28, TRBJ1-2 and TRBJ2-5, whereas newly diagnosed disease favored TRBV20-1 and TRBJ2-1. Persistent patients shared more public clonotypes among themselves (2,741) than newly diagnosed patients did (nearly 1,000). Because the primary lesion, thyroid tissue, could not be accessed, the study looked at peripheral blood alone.

The library relied on multiplex PCR. The run used an Illumina HiSeq 4000. TCR beta libraries were built with iRepertoire HTBI primers and Arm-PCR amplification of CDR3 regions. Before sequencing, the PCR products went through gel purification. Regarding the original processing steps: Across samples, around 58 TRBV and 12 to 15 TRBJ segments were identified and used for gene usage analysis of CDR3 amino acid clonotypes. COPE and FqMerger were used to merge the filtered high-quality paired reads into contigs. BLAST was used to align contigs to IMGT TRBV, TRBD and TRBJ reference genes, with CDR3 defined following IMGT. Highly expanded clones were defined as clonotypes with a frequency above 0.1%. Shannon entropy was used to measure repertoire diversity, and the Gini coefficient was used to measure V-J evenness. Clonotypes shared by more than one individual were considered public. TCRdb cleaned the public reads at Q25 with fastp, built clones with MiXCR and kept in-frame beta chains. Each entry is one CDR3 protein sequence, shown with its most common DNA and genes. Clone size and V and J calls follow TCRdb, not the original study. The table for this sample lists about 350,000 distinct CDR3 sequences; 15% to 20% of them were counted only once. The ten largest clones capture about 32% of the sample.

The time point label of this sample denotes: newly diagnosed GD, antithyroid drugs for less than 3 months. For both TCR sequencing and RNA sequencing, RNA was extracted from PBMCs using TRIzol. The diagnosis of Graves' disease followed American Thyroid Association guidelines. Recruitment of patients was carried out at an endocrinology department in Xi'an, China. Each patient gave 7 to 9.5 milliliters of peripheral blood, collected in an EDTA anticoagulant tube. PBMCs were isolated by Ficoll Paque Plus density gradient separation without further T cell sorting. RNA quality was checked with an Agilent 2100 Bioanalyzer and agarose gel, and concentration with a NanoDrop 2000. The data also belong to a second study, concerning T cells in Graves' hyperthyroidism and ophthalmopathy. Taken from the second paper: Stable Graves' hyperthyroidism was defined as the absence of progression to ophthalmopathy over 18 months of follow-up. Hyperthyroidism patients were newly diagnosed, had a disease duration of under 2 months, and were aged 18 to 65 years. Any patient with an uncontrolled infection, another autoimmune disease, pregnancy or lactation was excluded. Diagnoses relied on clinical symptoms, serum thyroxine and TRAb, thyroid ultrasound and orbital computed tomography. A first-round RT-PCR of the TCR CDR3 used the HTBI primer set with the Qiagen OneStep RT-PCR kit. Blood samples also contained most of the expanded thyroid clonotypes (frequency above 0.001), which suggests that blood repertoires may reflect thyroid immune responses. A 13 V-J signature model separated ophthalmopathy from stable hyperthyroidism, with roughly 88% sensitivity and approximately 81% specificity in cross-validation and 80%/75% in testing. During validation, the model predicted progression to ophthalmopathy a median of about 6.3 months ahead of onset, with 60% to 71% sensitivity and roughly 72% specificity. To identify distinguishing TCR V-J signatures, a discovery cohort of 95 to 100 patients was used, comprising 40 to 45 with Graves' ophthalmopathy and roughly 60 with stable Graves' hyperthyroidism. Prospective prediction of ophthalmopathy was tested in an independent validation cohort of fewer than 20 hyperthyroidism patients and some 17 patients who later progressed to ophthalmopathy. The 95 to 100 discovery patients were randomly divided into training and test sets at a 7:3 ratio. The study also compared thyroid tissue and blood T-cell repertoires from more than 5 Graves' hyperthyroidism patients. After sampling, hyperthyroidism patients received methimazole starting at 30 mg daily, and ophthalmopathy patients received high-dose intravenous methylprednisolone. Libraries were constructed in a second round of multiplex PCR, after which size selection and purification were performed. The libraries were sequenced on an Illumina HiSeq2000 using paired-end 100 bp reads. SOAPnuke was used to process the raw data, removing reads that contained adapters or uncalled bases, had a mean Phred below 15, or lacked an exact match to the constant primer or identifier. High-quality paired reads were merged with COPE v1.2.5, and unique nucleotide sequences were defined as clonotypes. MiTCR v1.1 was used to align clonotypes to the IMGT TRBV, TRBD and TRBJ reference segments. The analysis included only V-J combinations with a frequency above 0.0001, which together covered approximately 99% of the repertoires. A TCS score was defined as the ratio between F50 (clonal expansion) and ExV (chaos), using BLOSUM62-based TCRdist between CDR3 peptides within each V-J. Welch's t-statistics and random forest reduced just over 500 V-J features to roughly 13, which were used in a naive Bayes classifier (R e1071). No statistical method was used to set the sample size in advance, and investigators knew the group allocation. According to the paper, TCR Vbeta CDR3 sequencing was carried out on 135 peripheral blood samples, which came from about 45 ophthalmopathy, around 74 hyperthyroidism and some 17 progressor patients.

The specimen was peripheral blood mononuclear cells (PBMCs), collected at new diagnosis, from a patient treated with antithyroid drugs. The V gene is TRBV12-3 or TRBV12-4 and the J gene is TRBJ2-3; the D gene cannot be resolved reliably. This clonotype originated in a man in his forties with Graves disease. Donor details come from another sample of the same person, matched by shared clones. The CDR3 corresponds to CASSWSAVDTQYF. Here is the DNA: TGTGCCAGCAGTTGGTCTGCGGTAGATACGCAGTATTTT.